These 5 T cell receptor beta chains were all obtained from the same sample, sequenced in a study of blood T cell repertoires in COVID-19. Profiling relied on immunoSEQ multiplex PCR, and the TCRdb table lists in-frame clones only, not all of them. This sample has under 250,000 clones, with about 90% found just once. The material sequenced was peripheral blood. These receptors all stem from a man aged 60 to 75 with COVID-19, enrolled during active disease.

The rearrangement uses TRBV7-6 and TRBJ2-1; 8 bases are shared with TRBD2. V shed 1 base, J shed 0 bases, and the junction held 2 bases outside the gene matches. Germline assignment: CDR1 SGHVS and CDR2 FNYEAQ. The CDR3 totals 16 residues. DNA of the CDR3: TGTGCCAGCAGCTTAGTCGCGGGAGGCTCCTACAATGAGCAGTTCTTC. Protein sequence: CASSLVAGGSYNEQFF.

The rearrangement links TRBV28 to TRBJ1-2; 8 bases are a match to TRBD1. This CDR3 has 15 residues. Germline V CDR1 and CDR2: MDHEN, SYDVKM. V shed 5 bases and J 4 bases; nucleotides not matched to a gene: 9. This CDR3 is CASSRTGSLLYGYTF. The CDR3 DNA reads as TGTGCCAGCAGTCGGACAGGGTCCCTCCTCTATGGCTACACCTTC.

This chain connects TRBV2 to TRBJ1-6, with 7 bases that match TRBD1. CDR1 and CDR2 (germline): SNHLY, FYNNEI. The CDR3 spans 15 residues. Losses at the gene ends were 5 bases for V and 6 bases for J; bases not matched to a gene: 7. This chain's CDR3 is CASSSWDSLNSPLHF. The CDR3 DNA sequence: TGTGCCAGCAGTTCCTGGGACAGCCTTAATTCACCCCTCCACTTT.

This chain links TRBV19 with TRBJ1-2; D perhaps matches TRBD1 (6 bases). This CDR3 contains 14 residues. With 0 bases removed from V and 7 bases from J, the gap between germline ends came to 12 bases. Germline loops: CDR1 LNHDA, CDR2 SQIVND (reference sequence). The CDR3 sequence: CASSIDRGSPGYTF. CDR3 sequence (DNA): TGTGCCAGTAGTATAGATAGGGGGTCTCCTGGCTACACCTTC.

The gene calls are TRBV2 and TRBJ2-1; TRBD2 is a possible D gene (6 bases). Trimming took 7 bases from V and 4 from J, leaving 11 bases between them. Germline CDR1 reads SNHLY; CDR2 reads FYNNEI. The CDR3 runs to 13 residues. The CDR3 bases are TGTGCCAGCACGGGGGACGGGTACAATGAGCAGTTCTTC. Protein product: CASTGDGYNEQFF.